These T cell receptor beta chains were read from a single sample in a study of blood T cell repertoires in COVID-19. Only in-frame clones appear in the TCRdb table, and some are missing; sequencing was by immunoSEQ multiplex PCR. Of some 65,000 clones listed, more than 75% are singletons. The sequenced sample consisted of peripheral blood. These receptor sequences come from a man aged 55 to 70 with acute or convalescent COVID-19. Both conserved end residues are part of each CDR3. Each record gives: D gene, V gene, clone size, J gene, CDR3 DNA, CDR3 protein. D genes are given only for firm matches. The listing skips clone size in some rows; elsewhere it reads once, few, many or a size class.

D: .
V: TRBV18
size: few
J: TRBJ1-6
DNA: TGTGCCAGCTCACCAGGAGGACAGAGTAATTCACCCCTCCACTTT
CDR3: CASSPGGQSNSPLHF

D: .
V: TRBV5-1
size: .
J: TRBJ2-7
DNA: TGCGCCAGCATAACAGGGGGGGCTCGGGAGCAGTACTTC
CDR3: CASITGGAREQYF

D: .
V: TRBV14
size: .
J: TRBJ1-1
DNA: TGTGCCAGCAGCCAGAGGGGGGGATACATGAACACTGAAGCTTTCTTT
CDR3: CASSQRGGYMNTEAFF

D: .
V: TRBV3-1/TRBV3-2
size: .
J: TRBJ1-2
DNA: TGTGCCAGCAGCCATGAGGGTGGTAACTATGGCTACACCTTC
CDR3: CASSHEGGNYGYTF

D: TRBD1
V: TRBV27
size: .
J: TRBJ1-2
DNA: TGTGCCAGCAGTTTCGCAGGGGGCGGAGGCTACACCTTC
CDR3: CASSFAGGGGYTF

D: .
V: TRBV6-6
size: .
J: TRBJ1-5
DNA: TGTGCCAGCAGTTCACAGGACAGAACTAGCAATCAGCCCCAGCATTTT
CDR3: CASSSQDRTSNQPQHF

D: .
V: TRBV6-5
size: once
J: TRBJ1-6
DNA: TGTGCCAGCAGTTACTCGGAGGGTTCACCCCTCCACTTT
CDR3: CASSYSEGSPLHF

D: .
V: TRBV5-6
size: .
J: TRBJ2-7
DNA: TGTGCCAGCAGCTTAGGGGGTGATTCCTACGAGCAGTACTTC
CDR3: CASSLGGDSYEQYF

D: .
V: TRBV28
size: .
J: TRBJ1-2
DNA: TGTGCCAGCAGTGCCTTTGGGTGGGGCTCTAACTATGGCTACACCTTC
CDR3: CASSAFGWGSNYGYTF

D: .
V: TRBV11-2
size: .
J: TRBJ1-2
DNA: TGTGCCAGCAGCTTAGTGCAGGGGCTAGCTGGCTACACCTTC
CDR3: CASSLVQGLAGYTF

D: .
V: TRBV5-4
size: .
J: TRBJ2-1
DNA: TGTGCCAGCAGCCGAACCACAGGGGAGGATGAGCAGTTCTTC
CDR3: CASSRTTGEDEQFF

D: .
V: TRBV7-3
size: .
J: TRBJ2-1
DNA: TGTGCCAGCAGCTCCCGGGTTTACAATGAGCAGTTCTTC
CDR3: CASSSRVYNEQFF

D: .
V: TRBV5-1
size: .
J: TRBJ1-3
DNA: TGCGCCAGCAGCTTTCGAGACAGCAGCTACCTTATGTCTGGAAACACCATATATTTT
CDR3: CASSFRDSSYLMSGNTIYF

D: TRBD1
V: TRBV10-3
size: once
J: TRBJ2-2
DNA: TGTGCCATCAGTGAGTCTACAGGGGTCGGGGAGCTGTTTTTT
CDR3: CAISESTGVGELFF

D: .
V: TRBV2
size: .
J: TRBJ1-1
DNA: TGTGCCAGCAGCTATAACGTTTATGCACCGAACACTGAAGCTTTCTTT
CDR3: CASSYNVYAPNTEAFF

D: .
V: TRBV6-5
size: .
J: TRBJ1-2
DNA: TGTGCCAGCAGCCCGGGGGGGACCGACTATGGCTACACCTTC
CDR3: CASSPGGTDYGYTF

D: TRBD1
V: TRBV4-1
size: .
J: TRBJ2-1
DNA: TGCGCCAGCAGCCAAGTGAGGGTACAGGGGACGAACAATGAGCAGTTCTTC
CDR3: CASSQVRVQGTNNEQFF

D: .
V: TRBV27
size: .
J: TRBJ1-2
DNA: TGTGCCAGCAGACTATCCTTGACAGCCACCTATGGCTACACCTTC
CDR3: CASRLSLTATYGYTF

D: .
V: TRBV19
size: .
J: TRBJ1-1
DNA: TGTGCCAGTTCGGACTACACTGAAGCTTTCTTT
CDR3: CASSDYTEAFF

D: TRBD1
V: TRBV20-1
size: .
J: TRBJ1-5
DNA: TGCAGTGCTAGTAATCGGGGCGGACAGGAAGCAGGGGGCAATCAGCCCCAGCATTTT
CDR3: CSASNRGGQEAGGNQPQHF

D: TRBD1
V: TRBV7-3
size: once
J: TRBJ2-4
DNA: TGTGCCAGCAGTCCCGCCCGGGACAGGGGACTTCAGTACTTC
CDR3: CASSPARDRGLQYF

D: TRBD1
V: TRBV13
size: .
J: TRBJ1-2
DNA: TGTGCCAGCAGCTTAGGAGTGGACAGGGGCTATGGCTACACCTTC
CDR3: CASSLGVDRGYGYTF

D: .
V: TRBV24-1
size: once
J: TRBJ1-2
DNA: TGTGCCACCAGTGATCGGTCACAGGGCTACTATGGCTACACCTTC
CDR3: CATSDRSQGYYGYTF

D: .
V: TRBV5-1
size: .
J: TRBJ1-2
DNA: TGCGCCAGCAGCGTCGGCAGGGAATCGTGGGATGGCTACACCTTC
CDR3: CASSVGRESWDGYTF

D: .
V: TRBV2
size: .
J: TRBJ1-2
DNA: TGTGCCAGAGCGGGGGCTGGGGTGGTAGGAGGCTACACCTTC
CDR3: CARAGAGVVGGYTF

D: TRBD1
V: TRBV3-1/TRBV3-2
size: .
J: TRBJ2-2
DNA: TGTGCCAGCACACAGGGGAACCGTGGGGAGCTGTTTTTT
CDR3: CASTQGNRGELFF